These 2 T cell receptor beta chains originate from one sample sequenced in a study of T-cell memory formation after mild COVID-19. TCRdb processed the 5' RACE reads anew with MiXCR; each CDR3 protein has one entry. The sample contains 85,000 to 130,000 distinct CDR3 sequences, approximately 13% of which appear only once. Sample: PBMCs or a T cell subset sorted from them (not recorded which). These receptors were taken from an adult woman who had mild COVID-19 (a few samples of this study predate the infection). Cell type and time point are not known.

This chain joins TRBV20-1 and TRBJ2-1, with TRBD2 matching over 10 bases. The CDR3 totals 17 residues. Trimming removed 0 bases from V and 3 bases from J; junction bases left unmatched: 8. CDR1 and CDR2 (germline): DFQATT, SNEGSKA (reference sequence). The CDR3 coding sequence is TGCAGTGCTAGAGATGGAAGCGGGAGGGCCCTCTACAATGAGCAGTTCTTC. Its translation is CSARDGSGRALYNEQFF.

The sample holds a few counts of this clonotype. The J gene is TRBJ2-1, the V gene TRBV9; no clear D. The CDR3 is 14 amino acids. The V end was cut by 0 bases, the J end by 7 bases, with 11 bases between. CDR1 and CDR2 from the germline V gene are SGDLS and YYNGEE. CDR3 amino acids: CASSVVGLTNEQFF. DNA of the CDR3: TGTGCCAGCAGCGTAGTAGGTCTCACTAATGAGCAGTTCTTC.